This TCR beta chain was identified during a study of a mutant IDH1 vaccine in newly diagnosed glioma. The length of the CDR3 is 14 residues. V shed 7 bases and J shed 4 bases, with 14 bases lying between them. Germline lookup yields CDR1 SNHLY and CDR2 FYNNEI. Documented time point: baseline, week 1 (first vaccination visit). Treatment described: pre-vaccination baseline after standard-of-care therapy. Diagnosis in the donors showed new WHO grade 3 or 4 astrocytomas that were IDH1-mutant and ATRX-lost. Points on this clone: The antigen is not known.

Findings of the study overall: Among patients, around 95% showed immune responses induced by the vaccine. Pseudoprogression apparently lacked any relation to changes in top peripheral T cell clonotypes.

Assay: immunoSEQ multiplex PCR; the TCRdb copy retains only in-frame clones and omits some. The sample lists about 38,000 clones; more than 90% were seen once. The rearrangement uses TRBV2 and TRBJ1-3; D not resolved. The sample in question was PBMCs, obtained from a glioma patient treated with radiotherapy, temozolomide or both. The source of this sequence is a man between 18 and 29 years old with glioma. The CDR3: CASNRLLVGNTIYF. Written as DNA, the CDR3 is TGTGCCAGCAACCGACTATTGGTGGGAAACACCATATATTTT. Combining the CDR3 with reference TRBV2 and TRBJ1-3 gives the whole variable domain EPEVTQTPSHQVTQMGQEVILRCVPISNHLYFYWYRQILGQKVEFLVSFYNNEISEKSEIFDDQFSVERPDGSNFTLKIRSTKLEDSAMYFCASNRLLVGNTIYFGEGSWLTVV.